This T cell receptor (beta chain) was captured by sequencing in a study of CD8 T cells in Susac syndrome. Notes on the study in general: Individuals included in the TCR sequencing and HLA analysis were acknowledged by the study to be relatively few in number.

RNA totalling roughly 0.45 to 1 ug underwent reverse transcription with random hexamers. Coverage of TCR beta CDR3 amplification by immunoSEQ multiplex PCR extended to 54 Vbeta and 13 Jbeta. Each CDR3 protein gets one entry after TCRdb re-called the immunoSEQ multiplex PCR reads with MiXCR. The sample includes some 200,000 distinct CDR3 sequences, more than 90% of them seen just once. The T cells that were sequenced for TCR beta were CD8+ and CD4+ cells from blood. Concerning this clonotype itself: Its target is not known.

The V end was cut by 7 bases, the J end by 3 bases, with 11 bases between. From germline, CDR1 is SGHRS and CDR2 YFSETQ. This CDR3 has 13 amino acids. Source material: CD4+ T cells from PBMCs. The chain carries TRBV5-1 and TRBJ2-1; D is uncertain. The origin of this receptor is a human donor with multiple sclerosis. In DNA form, the CDR3 reads TGCGCCAGCTCTCAACAAAACTACAATGAGCAGTTCTTC. Translation: CASSQQNYNEQFF.